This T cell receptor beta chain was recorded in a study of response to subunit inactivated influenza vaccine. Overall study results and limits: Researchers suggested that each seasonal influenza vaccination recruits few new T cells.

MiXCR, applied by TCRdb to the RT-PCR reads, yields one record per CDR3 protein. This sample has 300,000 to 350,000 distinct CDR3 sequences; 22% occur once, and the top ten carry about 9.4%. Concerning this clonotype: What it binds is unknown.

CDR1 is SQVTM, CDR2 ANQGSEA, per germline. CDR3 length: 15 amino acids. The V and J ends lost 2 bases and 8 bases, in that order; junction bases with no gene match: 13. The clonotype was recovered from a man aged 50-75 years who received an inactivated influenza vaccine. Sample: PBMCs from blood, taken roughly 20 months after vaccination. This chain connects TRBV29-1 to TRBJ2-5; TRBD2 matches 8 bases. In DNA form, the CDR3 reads TGCAGCGTTGAATTCCTCACCGGGACTAGGATCACCCAGTACTTC. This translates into CSVEFLTGTRITQYF.